This is a list of T cell receptor beta chains from one sample in a study of technical replicates of blood from a handful of donors. Measured with immunoSEQ multiplex PCR; TCRdb has only the in-frame clones, and not every one. The sample lists more than 65,000 clones; about 81% were seen once. The source material was PBMCs. Receptors were obtained from a human donor in good health. Some clones in this sample may be carry-over from other donors' samples. Both conserved end residues are part of each CDR3. Fields, in order: J gene, clone size, V gene, D gene, CDR3 DNA, CDR3 protein. A D gene is named only where the DNA matches it firmly. Some rows have no size entry. The others give once, few or many, or a class for an expanded clone.

TRBJ1-5,few,TRBV28,-,TGTGCCAGCAGTCCGGTAAGCTCGGGTCAGCCCCAGCATTTT,CASSPVSSGQPQHF
TRBJ1-1,few,TRBV5-1,-,TGCGCCAGCAGCCTGGTAGCAGGGATGGGCACTGAAGCTTTCTTT,CASSLVAGMGTEAFF
TRBJ1-5,-,TRBV13,-,TGTGCCAGCAGCTTGGGGGGAGATCATCAGCCCCAGCATTTT,CASSLGGDHQPQHF
TRBJ1-1,-,TRBV19,-,TGTGCCAGTAGTATAGGAGCAGGAAGGATCTTGAACACTGAAGCTTTCTTT,CASSIGAGRILNTEAFF
TRBJ1-2,-,TRBV29-1,TRBD1,TGCAGCGCTTCCCCTTCGACAGGGTTGGTCAGTGGCTACACCTTC,CSASPSTGLVSGYTF
TRBJ2-7,-,TRBV7-2,TRBD2,TGTGCCAGCAGCTTAGGGGATCATAAGGCTAGCGGGGTGGGCTACGAGCAGTACTTC,CASSLGDHKASGVGYEQYF
TRBJ1-6,-,TRBV7-2,-,TGTGCCAGCAGCTTCTCAGAAGCGGGGGGCTCCTATAATTCACCCCTCCACTTT,CASSFSEAGGSYNSPLHF
TRBJ1-1,once,TRBV5-5,TRBD1,TGTGCCAGCAGCCGAGCCGGGACAGGCCCGGAGGTAGCTTTCTTT,CASSRAGTGPEVAFF
TRBJ2-3,-,TRBV30,-,TGTGCCTGGACGGCACCCCCCCTAGCAGATACGCAGTATTTT,CAWTAPPLADTQYF
TRBJ1-1,few,TRBV9,-,TGTGCCAGCAGCTCACCTGAGAGGGGGTCAACTGAAGCTTTCTTT,CASSSPERGSTEAFF
TRBJ2-4,once,TRBV19,-,TGTGCCAGTAGTATAGTTGCGGGCCTAGCCAAAAACATTCAGTACTTC,CASSIVAGLAKNIQYF
TRBJ1-5,-,TRBV4-2,-,TGTGCCAGCAGCCAAGATATTGGGGGGGCACAGCCCCAGCATTTT,CASSQDIGGAQPQHF
TRBJ2-2,-,TRBV7-9,TRBD1,TGTGCCAGCAGCGCGGGACAGGCCCTTAACACCGGGGAGCTGTTTTTT,CASSAGQALNTGELFF
TRBJ1-1,-,TRBV5-4,-,TGTGCCAGCAGCCCCGGGGTCAAGGGGAACACTGAAGCTTTCTTT,CASSPGVKGNTEAFF
TRBJ2-3,-,TRBV18,TRBD2,TGTGCCAGCTCACCAAGGGAGCGGGGGGGCCGGGATACGCAGTATTTT,CASSPRERGGRDTQYF
TRBJ1-2,-,TRBV19,TRBD1,TGTGCCAGTAGGTACTCCCCGGGACAGGGCTATGGCTACACCTTC,CASRYSPGQGYGYTF
TRBJ2-3,-,TRBV7-6,-,TGTGCCAGCAGCTTAGTGGGACTCGGCACAGATACGCAGTATTTT,CASSLVGLGTDTQYF
TRBJ2-1,-,TRBV6-5,-,TGTGCCAGCAGTTACCTGGGACAACCCATACCGTTCTTC,CASSYLGQPIPFF
TRBJ1-6,-,TRBV4-3,-,TGCGCCAGCAGCCAAGAGGAGCGGGCTTCACCCCTCCACTTT,CASSQEERASPLHF
TRBJ2-5,once,TRBV5-4,-,TGTGCCAGCAGCTTGGCGGTGGCGGGGGCAGAGACCCAGTACTTC,CASSLAVAGAETQYF
TRBJ2-7,-,TRBV4-2,TRBD2,TGTGCCAGCAGCCCCCTGCGGACTAGCGATAGAGAAACCCCCTACGAGCAGTACTTC,CASSPLRTSDRETPYEQYF
TRBJ1-2,-,TRBV30,-,TGTGCCTGGAGTGTCGTTTTTTACAGCCCTAACTATGGCTACACCTTC,CAWSVVFYSPNYGYTF
TRBJ1-5,-,TRBV7-9,-,TGTGCCAGCAGCCCGGGTCAAGGGGCCAATCAGCCCCAGCATTTT,CASSPGQGANQPQHF
TRBJ2-3,-,TRBV19,TRBD2,TGTGCCAGTAGTATTAATCCGGGGGGGCAGTCAGATACGCAGTATTTT,CASSINPGGQSDTQYF
TRBJ1-1,few,TRBV4-1,-,TGCGCCAGCAGCCAGCCGGGTATAGAAGCTTTCTTT,CASSQPGIEAFF
TRBJ2-4,few,TRBV29-1,-,TGCAGCGTTGAAGTTCAAGCGTACATTCAGTACTTC,CSVEVQAYIQYF
TRBJ2-1,-,TRBV4-1,TRBD2,TGCGCCAGCAGCCAAGAGCTAGCGGGGACGGCCTACAATGAGCAGTTCTTC,CASSQELAGTAYNEQFF
TRBJ1-4,-,TRBV9,-,TGTGCCAGCAGCCCCACCACGGGACAAGGTGAAAAACTGTTTTTT,CASSPTTGQGEKLFF
TRBJ2-1,-,TRBV7-3,TRBD2,TGTGCCAGCAGCTCCTCGGTTAGCGGGAGGGTGAATGAGCAGTTCTTC,CASSSSVSGRVNEQFF
TRBJ2-1,-,TRBV4-2,TRBD2,TGTGCCAGCAGCCCAGTAGGTCTAGCGGCAAACAATGAGCAGTTCTTC,CASSPVGLAANNEQFF
TRBJ1-6,-,TRBV5-4,-,TGTGCCAGCAGCGTTACCACAGGGCTAGTCAATTCACCCCTCCACTTT,CASSVTTGLVNSPLHF
TRBJ2-7,-,TRBV30,TRBD1,TGTGCCTGGGGGACAGGGCACGATTACGAGCAGTACTTC,CAWGTGHDYEQYF
TRBJ1-1,-,TRBV29-1,-,TGCAGCGTTGTGGGCTACAACACTGAAGCTTTCTTT,CSVVGYNTEAFF
TRBJ2-7,-,TRBV10-3,-,TGTGCCATCAGTGACAGGGCCACCGAGCAGTACTTC,CAISDRATEQYF
TRBJ2-7,few,TRBV4-1,TRBD1,TGCGCCAGCAGCCAGGGACAGGGCGACGAGCAGTACTTC,CASSQGQGDEQYF
TRBJ2-7,once,TRBV10-3,-,TGTGCCATCAGCTCGGTTGTGCATCGGGAAACGAGCTCCTACGAGCAGTACTTC,CAISSVVHRETSSYEQYF
TRBJ2-1,-,TRBV14,-,TGTGCCAGTGCCCTGGGGGGGCCAATAAATGAGCAGTTCTTC,CASALGGPINEQFF
TRBJ2-5,-,TRBV27,TRBD1,TGTGCCAGCAGTCCGCGACAGGGCCTTAGGAGAGAGACCCAGTACTTC,CASSPRQGLRRETQYF
TRBJ1-1,-,TRBV7-6,TRBD1,TGTGCCAGCAGCCTAACCCCGCAGGGGGCAACTGAAGCTTTCTTT,CASSLTPQGATEAFF
TRBJ2-1,-,TRBV4-1,-,TGCGCCAGCAGCACCCTGGCAGAGGGCCTCTACAATGAGCAGTTCTTC,CASSTLAEGLYNEQFF
TRBJ2-1,-,TRBV19,TRBD2,TGTGCCAGTAGTGTACCCGGGACTAGCGGAGTCAATGAGCAGTTCTTC,CASSVPGTSGVNEQFF
TRBJ1-2,-,TRBV30,-,TGTGCCTGGAGTGTACCCCAGGGTCGCGGCTACACCTTC,CAWSVPQGRGYTF
TRBJ2-5,few,TRBV4-3,TRBD1,TGCGCCAGCAGCCAAGATCCCCAGGGGGCGTGGGAGACCCAGTACTTC,CASSQDPQGAWETQYF
TRBJ2-1,few,TRBV4-2,-,TGTGCCAGCAGCGTGTGGAATGAGCGGTTCTTC,CASSVWNERFF
TRBJ2-7,-,TRBV29-1,-,TGCAGCGTTGAAATCGAGACAGCCCCCTACGAGCAGTACTTC,CSVEIETAPYEQYF
TRBJ1-5,-,TRBV30,-,TGTGCCTGGAGTGTGGGCTCTAATCAGCCCCAGCATTTT,CAWSVGSNQPQHF
TRBJ2-5,-,TRBV11-2,TRBD2,TGTGCCAGCAGCTTAGGGGGACTAGCGGGAGGGTACCAAGAGACCCAGTACTTC,CASSLGGLAGGYQETQYF
TRBJ2-3,-,TRBV5-1,-,TGCGCCAGCAGCTCTCTAGCATCCCGACCTAGCACAGATACGCAGTATTTT,CASSSLASRPSTDTQYF
TRBJ1-1,once,TRBV7-2,-,TGTGCCAGCAGCTTAGGGACAACGAACACTGAAGCTTTCTTT,CASSLGTTNTEAFF